Following are 2 T cell receptor beta chains from one sample sequenced in a study of blood T cell repertoires in COVID-19. Sequencing used immunoSEQ multiplex PCR; TCRdb keeps in-frame clones, though not all of them. The table records approximately 210,000 clones, over 75% of them present only once. The sequencing sample was made of peripheral blood. These receptors all stem from a man aged 40-55 years with active or convalescent COVID-19.

In its sample, this clone was seen many times. The chain has TRBV11-2 and TRBJ1-3, with unresolved D. V lost 3 bases and J lost 0, with 6 bases in between. The CDR3 contains 14 residues. Germline V gives CDR1 SGHAT, CDR2 FQNNGV. The CDR3 nucleotides read TGTGCCAGCAGCTTCCATAGCTCTGGAAACACCATATATTTT. Protein: CASSFHSSGNTIYF.

The genes are TRBV7-3 and TRBJ2-3; D is unclear. The V gene lost 5 bases and the J gene lost 5 bases, with 11 bases spanning the gap. Germline V gene data show CDR1 as SGHTA and CDR2 as FQGTGA. The CDR3 is made up of 13 amino acids. CDR3 nucleotide sequence: TGTGCCAGCAGCCCGTCACCGGGAGATACGCAGTATTTT. Translating it yields CASSPSPGDTQYF.